Included here is one T cell receptor (beta chain) sequence, with context. TCRdb keeps only in-frame clones here, not all; method: immunoSEQ multiplex PCR. The sample lists around 63,000 clones, 80% to 95% occurring once. The source of the sample is a study of T cell changes during pregnancy in multiple sclerosis. The sequencing here drew on CD8+ T cells from peripheral blood mononuclear cells, taken in the third trimester of pregnancy. The receptor was derived from a female donor in good health, enrolled as a control in a pregnancy study.

The CDR3 coding sequence is TGTGCCAGCAGTGATTTGGCGGGGAACACCGGGGAGCTGTTTTTT. It is translated as CASSDLAGNTGELFF. The chain is built from TRBV6-1 and TRBJ2-2; D possibly corresponds to TRBD2 (5 bases). The CDR3 covers 15 residues. Trimming removed 3 bases at V and 1 base at J, with 9 bases between. The germline V gene has CDR1 MNHNS and CDR2 SASEGT.